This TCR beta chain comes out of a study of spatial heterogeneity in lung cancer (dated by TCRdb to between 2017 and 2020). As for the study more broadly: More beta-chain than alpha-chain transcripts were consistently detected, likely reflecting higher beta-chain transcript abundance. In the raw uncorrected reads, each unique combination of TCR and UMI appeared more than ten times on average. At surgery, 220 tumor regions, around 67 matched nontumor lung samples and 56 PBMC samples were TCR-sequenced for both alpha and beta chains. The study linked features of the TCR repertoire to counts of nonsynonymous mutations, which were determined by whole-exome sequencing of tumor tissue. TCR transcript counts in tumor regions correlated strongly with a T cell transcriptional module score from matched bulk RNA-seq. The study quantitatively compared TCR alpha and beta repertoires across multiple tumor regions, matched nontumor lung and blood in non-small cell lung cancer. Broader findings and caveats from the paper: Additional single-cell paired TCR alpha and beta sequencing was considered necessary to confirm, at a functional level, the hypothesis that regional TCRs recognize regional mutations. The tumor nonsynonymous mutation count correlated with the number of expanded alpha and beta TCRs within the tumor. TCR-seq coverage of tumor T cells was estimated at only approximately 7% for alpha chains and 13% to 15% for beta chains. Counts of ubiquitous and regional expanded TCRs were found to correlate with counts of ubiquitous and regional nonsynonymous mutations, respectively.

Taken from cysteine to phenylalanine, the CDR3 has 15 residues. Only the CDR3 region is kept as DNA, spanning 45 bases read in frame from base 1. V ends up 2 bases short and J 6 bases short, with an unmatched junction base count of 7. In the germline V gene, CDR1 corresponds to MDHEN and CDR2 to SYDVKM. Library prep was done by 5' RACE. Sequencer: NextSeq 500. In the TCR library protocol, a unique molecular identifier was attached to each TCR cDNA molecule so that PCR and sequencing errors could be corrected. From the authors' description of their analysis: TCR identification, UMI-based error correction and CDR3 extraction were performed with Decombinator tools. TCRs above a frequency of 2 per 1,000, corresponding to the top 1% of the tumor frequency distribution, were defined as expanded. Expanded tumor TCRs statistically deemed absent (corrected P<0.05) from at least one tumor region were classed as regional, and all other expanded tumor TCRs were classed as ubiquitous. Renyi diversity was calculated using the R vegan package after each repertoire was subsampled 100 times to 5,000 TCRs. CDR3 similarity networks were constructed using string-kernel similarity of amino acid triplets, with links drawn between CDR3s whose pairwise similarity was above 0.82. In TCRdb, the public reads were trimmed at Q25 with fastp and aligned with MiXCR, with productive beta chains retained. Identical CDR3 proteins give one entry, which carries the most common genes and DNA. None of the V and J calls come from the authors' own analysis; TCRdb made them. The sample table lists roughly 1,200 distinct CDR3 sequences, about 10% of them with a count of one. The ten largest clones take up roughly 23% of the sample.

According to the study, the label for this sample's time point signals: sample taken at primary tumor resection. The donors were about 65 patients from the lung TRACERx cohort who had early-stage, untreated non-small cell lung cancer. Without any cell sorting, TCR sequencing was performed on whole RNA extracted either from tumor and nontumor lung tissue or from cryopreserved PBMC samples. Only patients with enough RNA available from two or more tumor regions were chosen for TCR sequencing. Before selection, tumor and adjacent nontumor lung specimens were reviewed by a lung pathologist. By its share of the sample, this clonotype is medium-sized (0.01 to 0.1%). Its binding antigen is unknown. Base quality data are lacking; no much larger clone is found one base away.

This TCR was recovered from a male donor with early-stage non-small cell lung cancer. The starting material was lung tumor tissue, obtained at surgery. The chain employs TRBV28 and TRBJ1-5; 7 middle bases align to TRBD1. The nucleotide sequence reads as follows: TGTGCCAGCAGTTTAGCCGGGACAGAGGGTCAGCCCCAGCATTTT. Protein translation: CASSLAGTEGQPQHF.